A single sample gave rise to the 24 T cell receptor beta chains below, sequenced in a study of T cell responses to AZD1222 COVID-19 vaccine. Produced via immunoSEQ multiplex PCR; TCRdb's table is partial and in-frame only. The data contain approximately 140,000 clones, around 93% of them singletons. Sequenced here: peripheral blood, sampled on day 0 of AZD1222 vaccination. The receptors were sampled from an adult in good health.

CDR3 sequence: CASSSVVYEQYF. CDR3 DNA: TGTGCCAGCAGCTCCGTGGTTTACGAGCAGTACTTC. The rearrangement links TRBV11-2 to TRBJ2-7; D is unresolved. Trimming took 4 bases from V and 4 from J, leaving 8 bases between them. Germline V gives CDR1 SGHAT, CDR2 FQNNGV. The CDR3 consists of 12 residues.

The chain couples TRBV19 to TRBJ1-4, with no clear D. The CDR3 runs to 15 residues. The V gene's germline CDR1 is LNHDA and CDR2 SQIVND (reference sequence). With 3 bases removed from V and 4 bases from J, the gap between germline ends came to 12 bases. The DNA for the CDR3 is TGTGCCAGTAGTATTCGGAGCGGGCTTAATGAAAAACTGTTTTTT. Translated: CASSIRSGLNEKLFF.

V usage is TRBV7-3 and J usage is TRBJ1-1, with a tentative D call TRBD1 (6 bases). Between the trimmed V and J ends, which lost 5 bases and 5 bases, there was a span of 12 bases. The CDR3 spans 13 residues. Germline V gives CDR1 SGHTA, CDR2 FQGTGA. CDR3 sequence: CASSLVQGTEAFF. DNA for the CDR3: TGTGCCAGCAGCCTAGTACAGGGTACTGAAGCTTTCTTT.

This clone is categorized as medium-sized. This sequence joins TRBV15 and TRBJ2-3; D is unclear. V was pared by 3 bases and J by 2 bases, with 12 bases between. The CDR3 is 15 amino acids. Germline V gene lookup returns CDR1 LNHNV and CDR2 YYDKDF (reference sequence). CDR3 sequence: CATSRDVENTDTQYF. CDR3 coding DNA: TGTGCCACCAGCAGGGACGTGGAAAACACAGATACGCAGTATTTT.

The chain joins TRBV7-9 to TRBJ1-1, with 10 bases identical to TRBD1. With V trimmed by 6 bases and J by 6 bases, 4 bases remained unmatched. The V gene's germline CDR1 is SEHNR and CDR2 FQNEAQ (reference sequence). CDR3 length: 13 amino acids. The CDR3 coding sequence is TGTGCCAGCAGGGACAGGGGGATACCTGAAGCTTTCTTT. Translation gives CASRDRGIPEAFF.

The gene calls are TRBV3-1 (or the pseudogene TRBV3-2) and TRBJ2-1, with a tentative D call TRBD2 (5 bases). The CDR3 totals 17 residues. Trimming removed 1 base at V and 9 bases at J, with 22 bases between. Per germline, CDR1 LGHDT and CDR2 YNNKEL (reference sequence). CDR3 sequence (DNA): TGTGCCAGCAGCCAAGTAGCTAGCTCGGGCAGTACTTCTGAGCAGTTCTTC. This codes for CASSQVASSGSTSEQFF.

In its sample, this clone was seen once. The gene calls are TRBV6-5 and TRBJ2-5, with a weak D call TRBD1 (6 bases). The CDR3 spans 16 residues. V shed 0 bases and J shed 1 base, with 12 bases lying between them. The germline gives CDR1 MNHEY, CDR2 SVGAGI. CDR3 amino acids: CASSYSGAGVQETQYF. CDR3 nucleotides: TGTGCCAGCAGTTACTCGGGGGCAGGGGTCCAAGAGACCCAGTACTTC.

This sequence joins TRBV6-5 and TRBJ1-6; tentative D call: TRBD1 (5 bases). V was cut by 11 bases and J by 5 bases, with 10 bases left in between. CDR3 size: 12 residues. Germline V gene data show CDR1 as MNHEY and CDR2 as SVGAGI. The CDR3 reads CAAGTDNSPLHF. In nucleotides, the CDR3 is TGTGCCGCCGGGACCGATAATTCACCCCTCCACTTT.

The chain joins TRBV12-3 or TRBV12-4 to TRBJ1-2; D gene unclear. V lost 2 bases and J 13 bases, leaving 11 bases between the germline ends. The length of the CDR3 is 11 residues. DNA for the CDR3: TGTGCCAGCAGTTTATCAGGTGCAAGCACCTTC. Its translation: CASSLSGASTF.

The chain recombines TRBV11-2 with TRBJ2-5, with a possible D match to TRBD1 (5 bases). Germline CDR1 is SGHAT and CDR2 is FQNNGV. With 4 bases removed from V and 3 bases from J, the gap between germline ends came to 6 bases. The CDR3 covers 12 residues. The CDR3 DNA is TGTGCCAGCAGCTCCAGGGAAGAGACCCAGTACTTC. The encoded protein is CASSSREETQYF.

The rearrangement joins TRBV5-6 to TRBJ1-6; 12 bases align to TRBD1. Losses at the gene ends were 4 bases for V and 10 bases for J; bases not matched to a gene: 6. This CDR3 has 15 residues. Germline V gives CDR1 SGHDT, CDR2 YYEEEE. CDR3 region: CASSAGTGGSSPLHF. CDR3 bases: TGTGCCAGCAGCGCCGGGACAGGGGGCTCATCACCCCTCCACTTT.

This chain connects TRBV7-8 to TRBJ2-3, with D perhaps assigned TRBD1 or TRBD2 (6 bases each). The CDR3 sequence is 16 residues long. Germline V lookup: CDR1 SGHVS, CDR2 FQNEAQ. Between the trimmed V and J ends, which lost 7 bases and 5 bases, there was a span of 22 bases. For the CDR3, the DNA is TGTGCCAGCAAAAAACTAGAGCTGGGGGGCATAGATACGCAGTATTTT. Translated: CASKKLELGGIDTQYF.

The CDR3 loop reads CASRARGLDYEQYF. The CDR3 nucleotides are TGTGCCAGCAGGGCCCGGGGACTCGACTACGAGCAGTACTTC. V usage is TRBV25-1 and J usage is TRBJ2-7; D perhaps matches TRBD2 (6 bases). The germline V gene encodes CDR1 MGHDK and CDR2 SYGVNS. V was clipped by 6 bases and J by 3 bases, with 15 bases between them. This CDR3 has 14 amino acids.

This clone was picked up one time. The chain is built from TRBV6-2 or TRBV6-3 and TRBJ2-1; TRBD2 aligns across 8 bases. Germline V CDR1 and CDR2: MNHEY, SVGEGT. This CDR3 spans 16 amino acids. The V gene end was trimmed by 6 bases and the J gene end by 0 bases; junction bases not matched to a gene: 7. The CDR3 spells CASSSSGGSSYNEQFF. The CDR3 DNA sequence: TGTGCCAGCAGCTCCAGCGGGGGAAGCTCCTACAATGAGCAGTTCTTC.

The DNA for the CDR3 is TGTGCCAGCTCACCGCTTGAGGGGGCCCACGAGCAGTACTTC. Amino acid sequence: CASSPLEGAHEQYF. The gene calls are TRBV18 and TRBJ2-7, with TRBD1 matching 7 bases. Germline assignment: CDR1 KGHSH and CDR2 LQKENI. The CDR3 extends over 14 amino acids. J gave up 5 bases and V 3 bases, and 7 bases lay outside the gene matches.

V gene TRBV3-1 (or the pseudogene TRBV3-2) combines with J gene TRBJ1-2; maybe TRBD1 (5 bases). There are 16 residues in the CDR3. Looked up from germline, CDR1 is LGHDT and CDR2 is YNNKEL (reference sequence). Trimming took off 2 bases at V and 0 bases at J, with 13 bases between the two ends. This CDR3 reads CASSQHPGGANYGYTF. Written as DNA, the CDR3 is TGTGCCAGCAGCCAACACCCCGGGGGGGCTAACTATGGCTACACCTTC.

V usage is TRBV3-1 (or the pseudogene TRBV3-2) and J usage is TRBJ1-5; a weak D match, TRBD1 (5 bases). Germline V gene data show CDR1 as LGHDT and CDR2 as YNNKEL (reference sequence). This CDR3 region has 15 residues. V lost 4 bases, J lost 6 bases, and 16 bases lay in between. In nucleotides, the CDR3 is TGTGCCAGCAGCCGGGACCTAACCTCCGGTCAGCCCCAGCATTTT. Residues: CASSRDLTSGQPQHF.

The chain is built from TRBV4-3 and TRBJ1-5; a possible D gene is TRBD1 (5 bases). Germline V gene lookup returns CDR1 LGHNA and CDR2 YSLEER. This CDR3 spans 16 amino acids. V was pared by 0 bases and J by 1 base, with 10 bases between. The DNA of the CDR3 is TGCGCCAGCAGCCAAGATCGAGGGGCCAGCAATCAGCCCCAGCATTTT. Its protein product is CASSQDRGASNQPQHF.

This rearrangement joins TRBV6-4 to TRBJ2-7, with 10 nucleotides matching TRBD1. Germline V gives CDR1 MRHNA, CDR2 SNTAGT. This CDR3 is 13 amino acids long. Trimming took 8 bases from V and 4 from J; bases not matched to a gene: 5. The CDR3 spells CASCPDRGYEQYF. The DNA of the CDR3 is TGTGCCAGCTGCCCGGACAGGGGGTACGAGCAGTACTTC.

The CDR3 reads CASSLGGLAGYNEQFF. The DNA of the CDR3 is TGTGCCAGCAGCTTAGGAGGTCTAGCGGGATACAATGAGCAGTTCTTC. The chain recombines TRBV11-2 with TRBJ2-1; TRBD2 aligns across 9 bases. This CDR3 has 16 amino acids. J gave up 4 bases and V 1 base, and 5 bases lay outside the gene matches. Per the germline V gene, CDR1 is SGHAT and CDR2 is FQNNGV.

A word on this clone: The sample carries other DNA sequences with the same CDR3. The J gene is TRBJ2-3, the V gene TRBV10-3; TRBD1 might be the D (5 bases). Germline assignment: CDR1 ENHRY and CDR2 SYGVKD. Trimming took 7 bases from V and 0 from J, leaving 11 bases between them. The CDR3 totals 14 residues. The CDR3 bases are TGTGCCATCAAAGGGGCTTTTAGCACAGATACGCAGTATTTT. Its translation: CAIKGAFSTDTQYF.

The chain has TRBV7-6 and TRBJ1-4, with TRBD1 identical over 7 bases. Germline trimming cut 4 bases from V and 7 bases from J; bases unmatched to any gene: 6. Looked up from germline, CDR1 is SGHVS and CDR2 is FNYEAQ. This CDR3 region has 14 residues. The CDR3 DNA reads TGTGCCAGCAGCTGGAGACAGGGAAGTGAAAAACTGTTTTTT. This sequence encodes CASSWRQGSEKLFF.

The J gene is TRBJ1-2, the V gene TRBV6-5, with 7 bases lining up with TRBD1. This CDR3 spans 13 amino acids. CDR1 is MNHEY and CDR2 is SVGAGI in the germline V gene. J gave up 4 bases and V 6 bases, and 5 bases lay outside the gene matches. The CDR3 DNA reads TGTGCCAGCAGCGACACAGGGGCCTATGGCTACACCTTC. Its protein product is CASSDTGAYGYTF.

The chain joins TRBV11-3 to TRBJ1-1; unclear D gene. Germline CDR1 SGHNT, CDR2 YENEEA. Trimming took off 5 bases at V and 5 bases at J, with 12 bases between the two ends. The CDR3 extends over 13 amino acids. The CDR3 region has the DNA TGTGCCAGCAGCCTTCATCTGTGGACTGAAGCTTTCTTT. This gives the protein CASSLHLWTEAFF.